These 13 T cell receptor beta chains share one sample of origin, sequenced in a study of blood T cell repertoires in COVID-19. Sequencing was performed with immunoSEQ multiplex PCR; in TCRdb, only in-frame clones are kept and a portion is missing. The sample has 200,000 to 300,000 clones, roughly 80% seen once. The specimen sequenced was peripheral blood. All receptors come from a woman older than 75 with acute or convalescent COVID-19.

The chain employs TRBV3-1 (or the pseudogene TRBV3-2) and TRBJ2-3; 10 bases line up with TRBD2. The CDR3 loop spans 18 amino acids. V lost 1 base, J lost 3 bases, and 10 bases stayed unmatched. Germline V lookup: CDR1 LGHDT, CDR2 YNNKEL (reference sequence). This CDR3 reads CASSQVGSGRALTDTQYF. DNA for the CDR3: TGTGCCAGCAGCCAAGTGGGAAGCGGGAGGGCCCTAACAGATACGCAGTATTTT.

DNA for the CDR3: TGTGCCAGCAGTGAACTATTTTACTCCGAGCAGTACTTC. Translation: CASSELFYSEQYF. J is TRBJ2-7 and V is TRBV6-1; no clear D gene. CDR1 MNHNS and CDR2 SASEGT come from the germline V gene. Trimming pared 2 bases from V and 6 bases from J, leaving 11 bases between. This CDR3 comprises 13 residues.

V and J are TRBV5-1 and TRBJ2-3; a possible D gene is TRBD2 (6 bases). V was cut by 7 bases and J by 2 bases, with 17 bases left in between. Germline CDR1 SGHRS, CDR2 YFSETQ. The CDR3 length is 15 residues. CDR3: CASSQEGRLTDTQYF. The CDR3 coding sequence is TGCGCCAGCTCCCAGGAGGGTCGGCTCACAGATACGCAGTATTTT.

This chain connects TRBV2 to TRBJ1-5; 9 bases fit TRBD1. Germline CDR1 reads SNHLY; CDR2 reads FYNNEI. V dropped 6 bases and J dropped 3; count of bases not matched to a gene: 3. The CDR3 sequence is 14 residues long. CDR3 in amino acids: CASSRDRANQPQHF. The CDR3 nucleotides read TGTGCCAGCAGCAGGGACAGGGCCAATCAGCCCCAGCATTTT.

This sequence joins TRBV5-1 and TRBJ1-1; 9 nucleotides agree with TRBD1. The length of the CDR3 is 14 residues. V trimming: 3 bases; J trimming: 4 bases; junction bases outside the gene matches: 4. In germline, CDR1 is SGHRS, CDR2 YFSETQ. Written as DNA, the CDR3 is TGCGCCAGCAGCTCCTCGGGACAGGGCACTGAAGCTTTCTTT. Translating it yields CASSSSGQGTEAFF.

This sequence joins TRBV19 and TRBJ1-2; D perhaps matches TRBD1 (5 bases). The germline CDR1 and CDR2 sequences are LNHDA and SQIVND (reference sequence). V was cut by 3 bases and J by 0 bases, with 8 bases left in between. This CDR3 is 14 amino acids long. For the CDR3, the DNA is TGTGCCAGTAGTATGGCGACAGCTAACTATGGCTACACCTTC. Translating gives CASSMATANYGYTF.

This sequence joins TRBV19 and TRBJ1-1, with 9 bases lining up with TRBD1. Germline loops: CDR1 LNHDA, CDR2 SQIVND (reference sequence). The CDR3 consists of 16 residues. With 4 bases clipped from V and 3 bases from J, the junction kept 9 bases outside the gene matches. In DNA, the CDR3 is TGTGCCAGTAGTACAACCTCCGGGACAGGGTACACTGAAGCTTTCTTT. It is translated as CASSTTSGTGYTEAFF.

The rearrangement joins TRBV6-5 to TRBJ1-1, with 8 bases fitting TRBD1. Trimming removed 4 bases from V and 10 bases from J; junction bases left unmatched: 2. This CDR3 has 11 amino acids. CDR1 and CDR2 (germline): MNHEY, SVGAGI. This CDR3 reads CASSSTGVAFF. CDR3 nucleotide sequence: TGTGCCAGCAGTTCGACAGGGGTAGCTTTCTTT.

The CDR3 DNA follows: TGTGCCAGCAGCCAAGAACGGGACAGGGACCTCGGAAACACCATATATTTT. Residues: CASSQERDRDLGNTIYF. The chain carries TRBV3-1 (or the pseudogene TRBV3-2) and TRBJ1-3; 9 bases line up with TRBD1. The CDR3 has 17 amino acids. CDR1 and CDR2 from the germline V gene are LGHDT and YNNKEL (reference sequence). V dropped 0 bases and J dropped 4; count of bases not matched to a gene: 7.

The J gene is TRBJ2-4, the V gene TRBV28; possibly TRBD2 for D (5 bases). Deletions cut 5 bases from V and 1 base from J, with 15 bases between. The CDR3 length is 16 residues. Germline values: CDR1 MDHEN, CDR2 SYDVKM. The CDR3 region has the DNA TGTGCCAGCAGTAGACCATTGGACTGGGCCAAAAACATTCAGTACTTC. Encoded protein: CASSRPLDWAKNIQYF.

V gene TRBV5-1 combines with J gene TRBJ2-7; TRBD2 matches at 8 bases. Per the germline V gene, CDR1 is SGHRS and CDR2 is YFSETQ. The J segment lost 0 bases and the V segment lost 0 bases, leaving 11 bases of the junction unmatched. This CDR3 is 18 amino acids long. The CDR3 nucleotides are TGCGCCAGCAGCTTGGCCCCACCGGGGGGGGCTGGCTCCTACGAGCAGTACTTC. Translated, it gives CASSLAPPGGAGSYEQYF.

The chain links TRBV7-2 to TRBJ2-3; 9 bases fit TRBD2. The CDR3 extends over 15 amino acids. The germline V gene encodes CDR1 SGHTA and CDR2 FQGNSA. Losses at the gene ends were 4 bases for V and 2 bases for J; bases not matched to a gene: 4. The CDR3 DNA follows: TGTGCCAGCAGCTCGACTAGCGGCCACACAGATACGCAGTATTTT. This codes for CASSSTSGHTDTQYF.

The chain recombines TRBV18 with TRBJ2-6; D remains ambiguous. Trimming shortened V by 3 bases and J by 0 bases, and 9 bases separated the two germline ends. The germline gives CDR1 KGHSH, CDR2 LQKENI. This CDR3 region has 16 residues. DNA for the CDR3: TGTGCCAGCTCACCGAATACAAGCTCTGGGGCCAACGTCCTGACTTTC. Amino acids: CASSPNTSSGANVLTF.